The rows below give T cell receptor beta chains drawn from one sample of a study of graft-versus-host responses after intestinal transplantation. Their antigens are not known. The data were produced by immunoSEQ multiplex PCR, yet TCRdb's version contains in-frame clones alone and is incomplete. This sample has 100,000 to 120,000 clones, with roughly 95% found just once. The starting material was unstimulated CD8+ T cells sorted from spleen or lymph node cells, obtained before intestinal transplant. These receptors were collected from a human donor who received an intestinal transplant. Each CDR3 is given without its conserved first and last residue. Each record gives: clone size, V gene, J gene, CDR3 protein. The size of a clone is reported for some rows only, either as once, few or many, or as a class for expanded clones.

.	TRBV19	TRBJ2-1	ASSSGRISYNEQF
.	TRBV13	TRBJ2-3	ASSVQGRGTDTQY
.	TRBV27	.	ASSFIAGGPLENEQY
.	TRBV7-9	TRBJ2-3	ASSFSGVDTQY
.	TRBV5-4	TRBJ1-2	ASRFSGDGYT
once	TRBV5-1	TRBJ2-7	ASSLRGQSHEQY
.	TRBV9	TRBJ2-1	ASSADSSYNEQF
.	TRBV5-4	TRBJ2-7	ASSREGLAGVEQY
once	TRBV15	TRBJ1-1	ATSRGQNTEAF
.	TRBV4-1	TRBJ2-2	ASSLSGTGELF
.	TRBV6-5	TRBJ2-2	ASSFSTGYTGELF
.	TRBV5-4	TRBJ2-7	ASSPSTTGGEQY